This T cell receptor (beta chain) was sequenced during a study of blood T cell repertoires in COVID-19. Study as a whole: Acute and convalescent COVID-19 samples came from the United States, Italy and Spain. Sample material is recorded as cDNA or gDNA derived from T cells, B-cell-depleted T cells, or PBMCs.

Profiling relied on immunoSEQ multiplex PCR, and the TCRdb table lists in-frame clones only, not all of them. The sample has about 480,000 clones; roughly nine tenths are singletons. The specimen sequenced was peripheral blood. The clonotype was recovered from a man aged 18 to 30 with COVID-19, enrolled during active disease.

CDR3 sequence (DNA): TGTGCCAGCAGACTACAGGGAACGCAGTATTTT. The encoded protein is CASRLQGTQYF. This chain joins TRBV2 and TRBJ2-3; tentatively, D is TRBD1 (6 bases). CDR1 and CDR2 from the germline V gene are SNHLY and FYNNEI. The CDR3 sequence is 11 residues long. The V end lost 6 bases, the J end lost 9 bases, and 10 bases lay between the germline ends. Based on the CDR3 plus reference TRBV2 and TRBJ2-3, the full variable domain is EPEVTQTPSHQVTQMGQEVILRCVPISNHLYFYWYRQILGQKVEFLVSFYNNEISEKSEIFDDQFSVERPDGSNFTLKIRSTKLEDSAMYFCASRLQGTQYFGPGTRLTVL.